Many counts were recorded for the clone carrying this TCR beta chain. Documented time point: patch test 1, 2 weeks after DPC sensitization. This sample's treatment: therapeutic diphenylcyclopropenone sensitization with weekly scalp DPC. This CDR3 has 12 amino acids. From germline, CDR1 is SQVTM and CDR2 ANQGSEA. Trimming left V 2 bases short and J 5 bases short, with 10 bases between. This record comes from a study of human T cells and chemical hapten exposure. Background on the study: For the roughly 26-week duration of the study, patients were given weekly doses of diphenylcyclopropenone on the scalp.

TCRdb re-derived calls from the RACE reads in MiXCR, one entry per CDR3 protein. The sample includes some 400,000 distinct CDR3 sequences, approximately 5% of them seen just once. The chain carries TRBV29-1 and TRBJ2-7, with a weak D call TRBD1 (5 bases). The specimen comprised whole blood, sampled in connection with sensitization to the hapten diphenylcyclopropenone (DPC). The origin of this receptor is a woman aged 45-60 years with alopecia areata. Some clones in this sample may be carry-over from other donors' samples. The CDR3 reads CSVENLGDEQYF. CDR3 nucleotide sequence: TGCAGCGTTGAAAACTTAGGGGACGAGCAGTACTTC.